This T cell receptor (beta chain) was recorded in a study of cytomegalovirus exposure and HLA in healthy donors. This CDR3 region has 16 residues. J gave up 2 bases and V 4 bases, and 10 bases lay outside the gene matches. Germline V gene lookup returns CDR1 MGHDK and CDR2 SYGVNS. Use of 60 Vbeta and 13 Jbeta primers characterized the PCR. Using immunoSEQ multiplex PCR, the repertoire was profiled, and TCRdb retains in-frame clones only, with some absent. The top ten hold 1.7% of the sample, which has some 200,000 clones, around 83% seen once. This sequence was found in a woman under 30 in good health and CMV-seronegative. This chain joins TRBV25-1 and TRBJ1-2, with 7 positions matching TRBD1. The sequenced sample consisted of PBMCs. The CDR3 DNA sequence: TGTGCCAGCAGTGGCCGGGACAGTCGCCGCAACTATGGCTACACCTTC. Translating it yields CASSGRDSRRNYGYTF.